This T cell receptor beta chain stems from a study of CD8 T cells in Susac syndrome. The germline CDR1 and CDR2 sequences are LNHDA and SQIVND (reference sequence). V dropped 5 bases and J dropped 0 bases, with 11 bases sitting between them. CDR3 length equals 15 residues. After extraction with the RNeasy kit, roughly 0.45 to 1 ug of the RNA was reverse transcribed using random hexamers. TCRdb re-analysed the immunoSEQ multiplex PCR reads in MiXCR, keeping a single row per CDR3 protein. The sample has 90,000 to 150,000 distinct CDR3 sequences, around 92% seen once. This TCR was sampled from a human donor in good health. The sequencing sample was made of CD8+ T cells from PBMCs. This chain uses TRBV19 with TRBJ1-3; D gene uncertain. The CDR3 nucleotides are TGTGCCAGTAGTCCTGGAAGCTTCTCTGGAAACACCATATATTTT. It encodes CASSPGSFSGNTIYF.